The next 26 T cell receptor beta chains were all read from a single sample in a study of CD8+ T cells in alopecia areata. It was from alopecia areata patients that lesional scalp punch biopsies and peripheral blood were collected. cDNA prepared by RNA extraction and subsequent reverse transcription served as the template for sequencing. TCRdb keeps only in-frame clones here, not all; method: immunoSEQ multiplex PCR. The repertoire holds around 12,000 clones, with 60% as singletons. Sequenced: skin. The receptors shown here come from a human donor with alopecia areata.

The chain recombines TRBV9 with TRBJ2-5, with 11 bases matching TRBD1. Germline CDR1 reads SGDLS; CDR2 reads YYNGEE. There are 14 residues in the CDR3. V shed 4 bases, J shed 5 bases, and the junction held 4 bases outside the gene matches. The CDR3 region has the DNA TGTGCCAGCAGCAAGGGACAGGGGGGCGAGACCCAGTACTTC. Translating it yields CASSKGQGGETQYF.

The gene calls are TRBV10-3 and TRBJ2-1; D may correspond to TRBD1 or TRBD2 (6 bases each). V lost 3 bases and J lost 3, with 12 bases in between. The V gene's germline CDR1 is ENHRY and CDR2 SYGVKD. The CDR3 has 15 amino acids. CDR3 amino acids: CAISDFAGHYNEQFF. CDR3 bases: TGTGCCATCAGTGATTTTGCGGGACACTACAATGAGCAGTTCTTC.

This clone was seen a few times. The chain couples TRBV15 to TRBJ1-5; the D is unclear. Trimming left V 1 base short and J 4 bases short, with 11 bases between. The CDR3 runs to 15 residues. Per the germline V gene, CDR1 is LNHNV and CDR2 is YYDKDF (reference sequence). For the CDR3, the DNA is TGTGCCACCAGCAGAGTAACGGGGAGTAATCAGCCCCAGCATTTT. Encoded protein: CATSRVTGSNQPQHF.

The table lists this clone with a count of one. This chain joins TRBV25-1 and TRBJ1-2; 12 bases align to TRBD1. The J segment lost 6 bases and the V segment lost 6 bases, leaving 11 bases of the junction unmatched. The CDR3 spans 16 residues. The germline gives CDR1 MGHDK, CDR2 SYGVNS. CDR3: CASSPLGDRGQDGYTF. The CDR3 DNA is TGTGCCAGCAGCCCCCTCGGGGACAGGGGGCAGGATGGCTACACCTTC.

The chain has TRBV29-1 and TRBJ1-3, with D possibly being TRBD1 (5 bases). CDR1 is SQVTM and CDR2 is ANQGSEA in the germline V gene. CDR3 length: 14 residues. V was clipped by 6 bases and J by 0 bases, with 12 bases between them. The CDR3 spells CSVQGVRSGNTIYF. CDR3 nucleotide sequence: TGCAGCGTCCAAGGGGTACGCTCTGGAAACACCATATATTTT.

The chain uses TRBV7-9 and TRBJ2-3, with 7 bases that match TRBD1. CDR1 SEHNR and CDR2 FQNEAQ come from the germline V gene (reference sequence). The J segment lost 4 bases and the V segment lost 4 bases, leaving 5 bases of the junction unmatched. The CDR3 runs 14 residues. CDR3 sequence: CASSSTGWADTQYF. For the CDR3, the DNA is TGTGCCAGCAGCTCGACAGGGTGGGCAGATACGCAGTATTTT.

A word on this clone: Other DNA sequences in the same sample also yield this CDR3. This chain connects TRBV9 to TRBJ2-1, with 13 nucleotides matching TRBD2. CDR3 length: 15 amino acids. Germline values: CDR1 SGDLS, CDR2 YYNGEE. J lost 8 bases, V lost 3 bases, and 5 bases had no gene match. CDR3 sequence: CASSGGTSGNHEQFF. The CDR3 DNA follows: TGTGCCAGCAGCGGAGGGACTAGCGGGAATCATGAGCAGTTCTTC.

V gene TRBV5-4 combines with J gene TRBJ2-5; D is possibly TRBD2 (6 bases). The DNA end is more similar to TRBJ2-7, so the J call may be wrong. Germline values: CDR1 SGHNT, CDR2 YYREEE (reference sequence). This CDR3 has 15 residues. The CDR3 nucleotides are TGTGCCAGCAGCTTGGCGGTGACGGGAGTCTACGAGCAGTACTTC. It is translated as CASSLAVTGVYEQYF.

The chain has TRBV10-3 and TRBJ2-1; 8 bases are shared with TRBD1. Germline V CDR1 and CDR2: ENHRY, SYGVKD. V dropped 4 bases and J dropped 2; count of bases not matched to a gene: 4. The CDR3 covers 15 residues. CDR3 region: CAISGRGLAYNEQFF. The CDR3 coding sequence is TGTGCCATCAGTGGCAGGGGGCTTGCCTACAATGAGCAGTTCTTC.

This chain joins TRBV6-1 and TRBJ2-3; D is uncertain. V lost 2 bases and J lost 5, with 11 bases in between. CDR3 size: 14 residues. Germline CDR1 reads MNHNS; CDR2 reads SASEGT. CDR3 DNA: TGTGCCAGCAGTGAATCGATTTTAGGAGATACGCAGTATTTT. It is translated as CASSESILGDTQYF.

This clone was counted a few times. CDR3 bases: TGTGCCAGCAGCCAAATCGGGACTAGCGGGAGGTATACGCAGTATTTT. This codes for CASSQIGTSGRYTQYF. This chain links TRBV14 with TRBJ2-3; 15 bases line up with TRBD2. Germline V gene data show CDR1 as SGHDN and CDR2 as FVKESK. The CDR3 loop spans 16 amino acids. V trimming: 2 bases; J trimming: 7 bases; junction bases outside the gene matches: 4.

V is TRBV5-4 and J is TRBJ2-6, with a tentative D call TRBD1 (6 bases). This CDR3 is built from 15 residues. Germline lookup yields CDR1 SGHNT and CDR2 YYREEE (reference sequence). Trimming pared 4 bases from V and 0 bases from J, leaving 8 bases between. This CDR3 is CASSVTGSGANVLTF. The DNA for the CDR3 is TGTGCCAGCAGCGTGACAGGCTCTGGGGCCAACGTCCTGACTTTC.

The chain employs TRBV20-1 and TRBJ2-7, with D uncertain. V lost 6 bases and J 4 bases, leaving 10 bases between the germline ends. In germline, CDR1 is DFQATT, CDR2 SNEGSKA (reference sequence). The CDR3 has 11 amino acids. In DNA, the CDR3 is TGCAGTGCCCAGCACGCTTACGAGCAGTACTTC. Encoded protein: CSAQHAYEQYF.

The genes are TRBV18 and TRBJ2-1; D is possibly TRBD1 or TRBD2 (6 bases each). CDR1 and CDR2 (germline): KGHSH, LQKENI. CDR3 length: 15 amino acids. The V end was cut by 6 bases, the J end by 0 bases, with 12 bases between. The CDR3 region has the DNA TGTGCCAGCTCGCGGGACATGGACTCCTACAATGAGCAGTTCTTC. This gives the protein CASSRDMDSYNEQFF.

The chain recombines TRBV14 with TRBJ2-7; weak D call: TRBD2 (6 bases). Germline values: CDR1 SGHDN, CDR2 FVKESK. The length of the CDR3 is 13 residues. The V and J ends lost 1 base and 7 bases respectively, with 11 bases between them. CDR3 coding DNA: TGTGCCAGCAGCCAAGGGGTCGGGAGTGAGCAGTACTTC. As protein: CASSQGVGSEQYF.

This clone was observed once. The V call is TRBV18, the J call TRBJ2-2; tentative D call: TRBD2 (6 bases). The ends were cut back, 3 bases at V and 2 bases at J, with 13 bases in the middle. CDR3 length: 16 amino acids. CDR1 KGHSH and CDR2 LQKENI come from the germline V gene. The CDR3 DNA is TGTGCCAGCTCACCGCGGGGCGGGATTAACACCGGGGAGCTGTTTTTT. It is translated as CASSPRGGINTGELFF.

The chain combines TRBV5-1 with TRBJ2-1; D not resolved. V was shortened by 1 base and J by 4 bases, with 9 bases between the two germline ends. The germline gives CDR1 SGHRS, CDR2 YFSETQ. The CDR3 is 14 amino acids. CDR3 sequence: CASSLNGPYNEQFF. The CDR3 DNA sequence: TGCGCCAGCAGCTTGAACGGCCCTTACAATGAGCAGTTCTTC.

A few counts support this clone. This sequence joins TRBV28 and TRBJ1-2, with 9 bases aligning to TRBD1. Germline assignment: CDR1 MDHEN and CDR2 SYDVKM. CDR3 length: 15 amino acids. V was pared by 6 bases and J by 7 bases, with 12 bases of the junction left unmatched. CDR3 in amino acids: CASRASYRGLSGYTF. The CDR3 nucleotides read TGTGCCAGCAGGGCCTCCTACAGGGGGCTGTCTGGCTACACCTTC.

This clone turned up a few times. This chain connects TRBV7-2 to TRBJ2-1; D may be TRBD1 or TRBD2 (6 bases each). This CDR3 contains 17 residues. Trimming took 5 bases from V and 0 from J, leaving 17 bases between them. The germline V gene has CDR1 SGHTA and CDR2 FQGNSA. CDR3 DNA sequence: TGTGCCAGCAGCCGGGGGCTAGGGGGGAGCTCCTACAATGAGCAGTTCTTC. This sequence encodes CASSRGLGGSSYNEQFF.

The CDR3 region has the DNA TGTGCCACCAGCCTCAAGAAGGCTAGCGCTGCAGATACGCAGTATTTT. Amino acids: CATSLKKASAADTQYF. This chain uses TRBV15 with TRBJ2-3; tentative D call: TRBD2 (6 bases). The CDR3 sequence is 16 residues long. V was pared by 5 bases and J by 4 bases, with 19 bases between. The germline gives CDR1 LNHNV, CDR2 YYDKDF (reference sequence).

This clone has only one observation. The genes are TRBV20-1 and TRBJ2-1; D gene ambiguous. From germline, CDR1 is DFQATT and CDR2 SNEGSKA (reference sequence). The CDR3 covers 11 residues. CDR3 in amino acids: CAASGYNEQFF. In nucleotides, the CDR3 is TGCGCAGCCTCTGGATACAATGAGCAGTTCTTC.

The CDR3 spells CAVTGDSYNEQFF. CDR3 in DNA: TGTGCCGTCACAGGGGACTCCTACAATGAGCAGTTCTTC. This chain connects TRBV10-3 to TRBJ2-1; TRBD1 aligns across 7 bases. The CDR3 totals 13 residues. Germline CDR1 reads ENHRY; CDR2 reads SYGVKD. With V trimmed by 11 bases and J by 0 bases, 4 bases remained unmatched.

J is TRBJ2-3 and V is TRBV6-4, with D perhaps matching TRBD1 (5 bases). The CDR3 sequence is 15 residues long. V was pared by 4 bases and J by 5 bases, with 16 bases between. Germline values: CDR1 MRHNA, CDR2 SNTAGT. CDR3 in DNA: TGTGCCAGCAGTGTTCAAGGGGCAATGGGAGATACGCAGTATTTT. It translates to CASSVQGAMGDTQYF.

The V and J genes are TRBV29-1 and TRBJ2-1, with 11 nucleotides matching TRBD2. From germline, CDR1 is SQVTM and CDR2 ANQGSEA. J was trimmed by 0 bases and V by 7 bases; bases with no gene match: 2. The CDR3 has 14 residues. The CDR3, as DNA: TGCAGCGCACTAGCGGGAGCCTCCTACAATGAGCAGTTCTTC. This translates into CSALAGASYNEQFF.

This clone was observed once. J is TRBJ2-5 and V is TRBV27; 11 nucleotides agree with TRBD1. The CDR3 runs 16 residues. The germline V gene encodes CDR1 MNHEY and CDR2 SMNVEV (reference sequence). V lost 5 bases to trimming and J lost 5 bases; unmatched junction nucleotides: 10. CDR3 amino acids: CASSPYRTGGVETQYF. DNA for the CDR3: TGTGCCAGCAGTCCTTATAGGACAGGGGGCGTCGAGACCCAGTACTTC.

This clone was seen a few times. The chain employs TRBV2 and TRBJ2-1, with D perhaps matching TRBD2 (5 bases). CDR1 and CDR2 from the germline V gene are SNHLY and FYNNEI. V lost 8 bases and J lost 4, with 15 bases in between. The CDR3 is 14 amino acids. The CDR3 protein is CASQIRTAYNEQFF. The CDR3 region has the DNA TGTGCCAGCCAAATCCGGACTGCGTACAATGAGCAGTTCTTC.